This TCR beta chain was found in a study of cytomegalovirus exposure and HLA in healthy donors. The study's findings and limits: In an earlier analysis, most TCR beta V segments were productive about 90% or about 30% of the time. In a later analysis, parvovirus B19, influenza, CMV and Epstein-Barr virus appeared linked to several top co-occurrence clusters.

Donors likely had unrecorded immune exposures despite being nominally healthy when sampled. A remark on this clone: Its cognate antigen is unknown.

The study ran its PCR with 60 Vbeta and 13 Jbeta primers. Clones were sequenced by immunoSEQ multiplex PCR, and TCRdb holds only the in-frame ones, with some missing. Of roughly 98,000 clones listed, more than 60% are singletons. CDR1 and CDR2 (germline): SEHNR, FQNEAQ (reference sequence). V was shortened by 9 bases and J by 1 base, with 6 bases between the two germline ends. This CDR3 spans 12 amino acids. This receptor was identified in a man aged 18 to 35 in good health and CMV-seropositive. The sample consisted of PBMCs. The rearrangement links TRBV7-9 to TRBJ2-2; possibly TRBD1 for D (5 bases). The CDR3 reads CASTGNTGELFF. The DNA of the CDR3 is TGTGCCAGTACAGGGAACACCGGGGAGCTGTTTTTT.